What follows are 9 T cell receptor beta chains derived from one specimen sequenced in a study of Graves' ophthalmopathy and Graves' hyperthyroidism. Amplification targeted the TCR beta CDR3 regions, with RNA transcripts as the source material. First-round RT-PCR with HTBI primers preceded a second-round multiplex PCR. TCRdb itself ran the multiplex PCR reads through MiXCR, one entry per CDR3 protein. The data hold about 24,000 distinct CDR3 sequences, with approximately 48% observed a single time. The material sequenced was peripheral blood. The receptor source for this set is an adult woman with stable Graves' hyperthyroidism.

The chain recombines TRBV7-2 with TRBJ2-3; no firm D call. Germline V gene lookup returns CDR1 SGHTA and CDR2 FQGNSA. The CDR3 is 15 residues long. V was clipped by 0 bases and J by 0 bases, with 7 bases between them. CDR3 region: CASSLAFSSTDTQYF. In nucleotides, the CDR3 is TGTGCCAGCAGCTTAGCGTTTAGTAGCACAGATACGCAGTATTTT.

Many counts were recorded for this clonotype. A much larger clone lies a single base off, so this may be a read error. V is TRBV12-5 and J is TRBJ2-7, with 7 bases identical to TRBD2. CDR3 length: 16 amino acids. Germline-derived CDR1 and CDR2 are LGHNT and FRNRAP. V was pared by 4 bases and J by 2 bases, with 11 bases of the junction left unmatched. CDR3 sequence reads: CASGSTSREFAYEQYF. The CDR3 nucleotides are TGTGCTAGTGGTTCGACGTCGCGGGAGTTTGCCTACGAGCAGTACTTC.

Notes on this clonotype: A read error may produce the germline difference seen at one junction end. CDR3 sequence reads: CASSWASGYTGELYF. The CDR3 DNA is TGTGCCAGCAGTTGGGCTAGCGGGTACACCGGGGAGCTGTACTTC. This chain joins TRBV5-6 and TRBJ2-7; 8 positions agree with TRBD2. Germline V CDR1 and CDR2: SGHDT, YYEEEE. The CDR3 consists of 15 residues.

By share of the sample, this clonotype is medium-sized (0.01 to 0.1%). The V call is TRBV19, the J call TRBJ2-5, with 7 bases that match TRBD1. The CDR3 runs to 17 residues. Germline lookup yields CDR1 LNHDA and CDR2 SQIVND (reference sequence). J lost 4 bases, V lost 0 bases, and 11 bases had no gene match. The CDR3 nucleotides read TGTGCCAGTAGTATAGAGAGGGACAGCTTCTTCTCAGAGACCCAGTACTTC. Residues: CASSIERDSFFSETQYF.

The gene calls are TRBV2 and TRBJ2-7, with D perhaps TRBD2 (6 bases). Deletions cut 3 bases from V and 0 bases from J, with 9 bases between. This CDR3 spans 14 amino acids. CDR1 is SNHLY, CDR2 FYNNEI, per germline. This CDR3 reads CASSDRTTSYEQYF. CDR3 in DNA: TGTGCCAGCAGTGACCGGACTACCTCCTACGAGCAGTACTTC.

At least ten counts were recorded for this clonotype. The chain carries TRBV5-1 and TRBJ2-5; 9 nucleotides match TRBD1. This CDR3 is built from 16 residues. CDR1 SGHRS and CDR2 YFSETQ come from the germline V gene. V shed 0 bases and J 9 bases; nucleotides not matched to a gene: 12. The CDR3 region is CASSLAGTGRFASQYF. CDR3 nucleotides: TGCGCCAGCAGCTTGGCCGGGACAGGGCGTTTCGCGTCCCAGTACTTC. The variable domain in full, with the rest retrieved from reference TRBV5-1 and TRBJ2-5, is KAGVTQTPRYLIKTRGQQVTLSCSPISGHRSVSWYQQTPGQGLQFLFEYFSETQRNKGNFPGRFSGRQFSNSRSEMNVSTLELGDSALYLCASSLAGTGRFASQYFGPGTRLLVL.

The CDR3 region has the DNA TGCGCCAGCAGCTTGAGAGGGGTCGAAGCCTACGAGCAGTACTTC. Protein sequence: CASSLRGVEAYEQYF. The chain couples TRBV5-1 to TRBJ2-7; D possibly uses TRBD1 or TRBD2 (5 bases each). CDR1 SGHRS and CDR2 YFSETQ come from the germline V gene. The CDR3 length is 15 residues. V was trimmed by 1 base and J by 2 bases, leaving 13 bases between them.

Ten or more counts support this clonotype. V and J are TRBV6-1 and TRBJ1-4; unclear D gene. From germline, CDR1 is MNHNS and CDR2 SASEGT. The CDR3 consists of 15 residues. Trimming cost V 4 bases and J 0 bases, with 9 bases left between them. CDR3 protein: CASSGTTTTNEKLFF. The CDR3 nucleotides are TGTGCCAGCAGTGGGACCACAACAACTAATGAAAAACTGTTTTTT.

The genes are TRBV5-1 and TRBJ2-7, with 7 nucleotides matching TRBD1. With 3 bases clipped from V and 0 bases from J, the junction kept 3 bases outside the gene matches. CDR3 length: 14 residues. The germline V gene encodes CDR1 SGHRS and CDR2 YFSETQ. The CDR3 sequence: CASSWAGGSYEQYF. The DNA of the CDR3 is TGCGCCAGCAGCTGGGCAGGGGGCTCCTACGAGCAGTACTTC.